The 6 T cell receptor beta chains listed next were all sequenced from one sample in a study of T cells in Graves' hyperthyroidism and ophthalmopathy. TCR beta CDR3 region amplification was performed from RNA transcripts. First-round RT-PCR with HTBI primers amplified the TCR CDR3 region. TCRdb itself ran the multiplex PCR reads through MiXCR, one entry per CDR3 protein. The sample records 300,000 to 350,000 distinct CDR3 sequences, more than 11% being singletons. Sequenced input: blood. Receptors were obtained from a woman aged 25 to 39 with Graves' hyperthyroidism.

The J gene is TRBJ2-1, the V gene TRBV6-2 or TRBV6-3; a weak D match, TRBD1 (6 bases). Germline CDR1 reads MNHEY; CDR2 reads SVGEGT. The CDR3 spans 12 residues. V lost 4 bases to trimming and J lost 10 bases, with 11 bases between them. In nucleotides, the CDR3 is TGTGCCAGCAGTTTCTTAGGACAGGAGCAGTTCTTC. This codes for CASSFLGQEQFF.

This clonotype was found many times. DNA of the CDR3: TGTGCCAGCAGCCCCTCCTTCGAGGGCTCCTACAATGAGCAGTTCTTC. Its protein is CASSPSFEGSYNEQFF. This rearrangement joins TRBV11-1 to TRBJ2-1; TRBD2 might be the D (5 bases). Germline V gives CDR1 SGHAT, CDR2 FQDESV (reference sequence). Between the trimmed V and J ends, which lost 5 bases and 0 bases, there was a span of 14 bases. The CDR3 length is 16 residues.

The chain has TRBV20-1 and TRBJ2-5, with 9 positions matching TRBD2. Germline values: CDR1 DFQATT, CDR2 SNEGSKA (reference sequence). The CDR3 contains 18 residues. V was pared by 6 bases and J by 4 bases, with 21 bases of the junction left unmatched. The CDR3 DNA follows: TGCAGTGCCCCCCATCCCCAACGTGCGGGAGGGTCGGGAGAGACCCAGTACTTC. It codes for CSAPHPQRAGGSGETQYF.

Notes on this clonotype: A much larger clone differs from this one at a single base, so this may be a read error. The rearrangement uses TRBV7-2 and TRBJ2-1; unclear D gene. Germline CDR1 is SGHTA and CDR2 is FQGNSA. Deletions cut 1 base from V and 5 bases from J, with 6 bases between. CDR3 length: 13 amino acids. CDR3 nucleotide sequence: TGTACCAGCAGCTTAGGCCGGGACAATGAGCAGTTCTTC. Its translation is CTSSLGRDNEQFF.

This chain links TRBV7-8 with TRBJ2-7; no clear D gene. The germline V gene encodes CDR1 SGHVS and CDR2 FQNEAQ. Trimming took off 3 bases at V and 6 bases at J, with 18 bases between the two ends. CDR3 length: 15 residues. The CDR3 DNA is TGTGCCAGCAGCTTGGAGAGATCCAGGCCCCGCGAGCAGTACTTC. Amino acids: CASSLERSRPREQYF.

This clonotype was seen many times. CDR3 sequence reads: CASIPRTLLQETQYF. As DNA, the CDR3 is TGTGCCAGCATCCCCCGCACCCTCCTACAAGAGACCCAGTACTTC. The V gene is TRBV28, the J gene TRBJ2-5; D is ambiguous. The V end lost 7 bases, the J end lost 2 bases, and 17 bases lay between the germline ends. This CDR3 comprises 15 residues. Germline CDR1 MDHEN, CDR2 SYDVKM.